Listed below are T cell receptor beta chains from one sample, sequenced in a study of blood T cell repertoires in COVID-19. The repertoire was sequenced with immunoSEQ multiplex PCR; TCRdb's copy has only in-frame clones and lacks some. The sample has about 300,000 clones; around 90% are singletons. The sequencing input was PBMCs or T cells enriched from blood (not recorded which). These receptors were obtained from a woman between 40 and 55 years old who had recovered from COVID-19. Both conserved end residues are part of each CDR3. Fields, in order: J gene, D gene, CDR3 length, clone size, V gene, CDR3 DNA, CDR3 protein. D genes are given only for firm matches. Rows may omit the clone size; those that give it use once, few, many or a size class.

>TRBJ1-1|.|13|.|TRBV7-3
TGTGCCAGCAGTATACAGGGGAACACTGAAGCTTTCTTT
CASSIQGNTEAFF
>TRBJ1-4|.|15|.|TRBV7-9
TGTGCCAGCAGCTTGGGGACAATAACTAATGAAAAACTGTTTTTT
CASSLGTITNEKLFF
>TRBJ2-3|.|15|few|TRBV3-1/TRBV3-2
TGTGCCAGCAGCCAACTTGGCGGTAGCACAGATACGCAGTATTTT
CASSQLGGSTDTQYF
>TRBJ1-5|.|15|once|TRBV27
TGTGCCAGCAGTCCGCGGGGCATGGCCAATCAGCCCCAGCATTTT
CASSPRGMANQPQHF
>TRBJ1-1|.|14|.|TRBV11-3
TGTGCCAGCAGCTTAGATCGACAGAGCACTGAAGCTTTCTTT
CASSLDRQSTEAFF
>TRBJ1-2|.|14|.|TRBV7-9
TGTGCCAGCAGCCAGGACGGGGATAACTATGGCTACACCTTC
CASSQDGDNYGYTF
>TRBJ2-7|.|14|.|TRBV2
TGTGCCAGCCAGCTGGGGGACATACTTGGCGAGCAGTACTTC
CASQLGDILGEQYF
>TRBJ1-1|.|13|.|TRBV5-1
TGCGCCAGCAGCTTGTTGCCGTCAGCTGAAGCTTTCTTT
CASSLLPSAEAFF
>TRBJ2-7|.|13|.|TRBV30
TGTGCCTGGAGCCTTGGGGGCCCCGACGAGCAGTACTTC
CAWSLGGPDEQYF
>TRBJ2-1|TRBD1|13|once|TRBV30
TGTGCCTGGAGGACAGGGAACTACAATGAGCAGTTCTTC
CAWRTGNYNEQFF
>TRBJ1-5|.|14|few|TRBV30
TGTGCCTGGAGTGTTGGGGCTAGCAATCAGCCCCAGCATTTT
CAWSVGASNQPQHF
>TRBJ1-3|.|23|.|TRBV6-1
TGTGCCAGCAGTGAAGCGCGTTTCAGTTCCGGGACTGCCGGAAAAAGGTCTGGAAACACCATATATTTT
CASSEARFSSGTAGKRSGNTIYF
>TRBJ2-7|TRBD1|15|.|TRBV19
TGTGCCAGTAGTGCGGGACAGGGGATCTCCTACGAGCAGTACTTC
CASSAGQGISYEQYF
>TRBJ2-3|TRBD2|18|.|TRBV3-1/TRBV3-2
TGTGCCAGCAGCCAAGCGGGACTAGCGGGGGGGCCTACAGATACGCAGTATTTT
CASSQAGLAGGPTDTQYF
>TRBJ1-4|.|16|.|TRBV27
TGTGCCAGCAGCCCCCTTACTGGGGCAGTTAATGAAAAACTGTTTTTT
CASSPLTGAVNEKLFF
>TRBJ2-1|TRBD2|16|.|TRBV11-2
TGTGCCAGCAGCCGGACTAGCGGACTCTCCTACAATGAGCAGTTCTTC
CASSRTSGLSYNEQFF
>TRBJ1-1|.|14|.|TRBV30
TGTGCCTGGAGTGGCGGGCGGGGGCCTACTGAAGCTTTCTTT
CAWSGGRGPTEAFF
>TRBJ1-2|.|15|.|TRBV5-1
TGCGCCAGCAGCTTAACCGGAGGTACCAACTATGGCTACACCTTC
CASSLTGGTNYGYTF
>TRBJ2-7|TRBD2|16|few|TRBV29-1
TGCAGCGTCGACGGGGGACTAGCGGGAGGGCGGTACGAGCAGTACTTC
CSVDGGLAGGRYEQYF
>TRBJ1-4|.|18|.|TRBV4-2
TGTGCCAGCAGCACCAAGCGGGGCCCGGGGTCAACTAATGAAAAACTGTTTTTT
CASSTKRGPGSTNEKLFF
>TRBJ2-7|.|15|few|TRBV21-1
TGTGCCAGCAGCAACCCGGGACTAGAACCCTACGAGCAGTACTTC
CASSNPGLEPYEQYF
>TRBJ1-5|TRBD1|15|.|TRBV5-6
TGTGCCAGCAGCTGGCAGGGACAGCCAGATCAGCCCCAGCATTTT
CASSWQGQPDQPQHF
>TRBJ1-2|TRBD1|15|.|TRBV11-2
TGTGCCAGCAATTCTCGGGACAGCCCGGAGCATGGCTACACCTTC
CASNSRDSPEHGYTF
>TRBJ2-5|.|14|once|TRBV5-4
TGTGCCAGCAGCGACCGACAGGGAGGAGAGACCCAGTACTTC
CASSDRQGGETQYF
>TRBJ1-1|TRBD1|13|.|TRBV6-5
TGTGCCAGCAGTCAGGGGGCCTGGACTGAAGCTTTCTTT
CASSQGAWTEAFF
>TRBJ1-1|.|13|.|TRBV7-9
TGTGCCAGCAGCTTCACTTCGGACACTGAAGCTTTCTTT
CASSFTSDTEAFF
>TRBJ1-2|.|12|.|TRBV18
TGTGCCAGCTCACCGAGAACGGGAGACCTCATCTTC
CASSPRTGDLIF
>TRBJ1-4|.|14|.|TRBV3-1/TRBV3-2
TGTGCCAGCAGCCCGTCCAAGGGAGGCGAAAAACTGTTTTTT
CASSPSKGGEKLFF
>TRBJ1-2|.|16|.|TRBV14
TGTGCCAGCAGCCCTCAAGTGGCAGGCAATAACTATGGCTACACCTTC
CASSPQVAGNNYGYTF
>TRBJ1-4|.|11|once|TRBV6-2/TRBV6-3
TGTGCCAGCAGTTACAGCGAAAAACTGTTTTTT
CASSYSEKLFF
>TRBJ2-1|TRBD2|16|few|TRBV7-9
TGTGCCAGCAGCTTAGCGCTAAGCGGGAGCTACAATGAGCAGTTCTTC
CASSLALSGSYNEQFF
>TRBJ2-1|TRBD2|17|.|TRBV5-1
TGCGCCAGCAGCTCGGGACTAGCGGGGGAGGTCTACAATGAGCAGTTCTTC
CASSSGLAGEVYNEQFF
>TRBJ1-2|.|12|.|TRBV30
TGTGCCTGGACGGACAGTAACTATGGCTACACCTTC
CAWTDSNYGYTF
>TRBJ1-1|TRBD1|14|.|TRBV5-5
TGTGCCAGCAGCTGGGACAGCCTGAACACTGAAGCTTTCTTT
CASSWDSLNTEAFF
>TRBJ1-6|.|13|.|TRBV30
TGTGCCTGGAGTAAGGACAGTGGATGGCCCCTCCACTTT
CAWSKDSGWPLHF
>TRBJ2-1|.|16|.|TRBV18
TGTGCCAGCTCACTTAGGGGGAGGGCACTTGACAATGAGCAGTTCTTC
CASSLRGRALDNEQFF
>TRBJ1-6|TRBD1|15|.|TRBV6-4
TGTGCCAGCAGTGAGGACAGGGGACATAATTCACCCCTCCACTTT
CASSEDRGHNSPLHF
>TRBJ2-7|TRBD1|14|once|TRBV18
TGTGCCAGCTCATGGGGACAGGGGACTTGGGAGCAGTACTTC
CASSWGQGTWEQYF
>TRBJ2-7|TRBD2|14|.|TRBV9
TGTGCCAGCAGCGCCGGAAGCGGGGATTACGAGCAGTACTTC
CASSAGSGDYEQYF
>TRBJ2-7|TRBD1|15|.|TRBV7-2
TGTGCCAGCAGCCATGGGACAGGTCCCCCCTACGAGCAGTACTTC
CASSHGTGPPYEQYF
>TRBJ1-4|TRBD1|15|.|TRBV19
TGTGCCAGTAGTGTGGACAGGTTCGATAATGAAAAACTGTTTTTT
CASSVDRFDNEKLFF
>TRBJ2-4|.|15|.|TRBV19
TGTGCCAGTAGTGTCTTCAGGGGAGCCAAAAACATTCAGTACTTC
CASSVFRGAKNIQYF
>TRBJ2-7|.|16|.|TRBV6-2/TRBV6-3
TGTGCCAGCAGTTACTCTAGACAGGACAGTCTCTACGAGCAGTACTTC
CASSYSRQDSLYEQYF
>TRBJ2-7|.|12|.|TRBV30
TGTGCCTGGAGTGTTCTCGAGGCCGAGCAGTACTTC
CAWSVLEAEQYF
>TRBJ1-2|TRBD1|15|.|TRBV11-2
TGTGCCAGCAGCCCCCGGGACAGGGGGCTTTATGGCTACACCTTC
CASSPRDRGLYGYTF
>TRBJ2-2|.|15|.|TRBV4-3
TGCGCCAGCAGCCAAGGTAGCGGGAACACCGGGGAGCTGTTTTTT
CASSQGSGNTGELFF
>TRBJ2-1|TRBD2|15|.|TRBV10-3
TGTGCCATCAGTGGGAAGCGGGAGAGGGGAGATGAGCAGTTCTTC
CAISGKRERGDEQFF
>TRBJ2-7|.|15|.|TRBV5-1
TGCGCCAGCAGCCCTGCGGACACATTCCTCTACGAGCAGTACTTC
CASSPADTFLYEQYF
>TRBJ1-1|.|17|.|TRBV29-1
TGCAGCGATTGGATACATCGGACGGCGGGAGAAGACACTGAAGCTTTCTTT
CSDWIHRTAGEDTEAFF
>TRBJ2-1|.|12|.|TRBV30
TGTGCCTGGAGGCCAGAATACAATGAGCAGTTCTTC
CAWRPEYNEQFF
>TRBJ2-1|TRBD2|16|.|TRBV18
TGTGCCAGCTCGTTCGGACTAGCGAGTTCCTACAATGAGCAGTTCTTC
CASSFGLASSYNEQFF